The following is a TCR beta chain sequence with its context. The antigen is unknown. With iRepertoire HTBI primers and Arm-PCR of CDR3 regions, TCR beta libraries were built. TCRdb passed the multiplex PCR reads through MiXCR, listing each CDR3 protein once. The table has 650,000 to 700,000 distinct CDR3 sequences, 30% seen once. Noted time point: persistent/refractory GD, antithyroid drugs over 5 years with positive TRAb. The TCR library was prepared using RNA isolated from PBMCs. This sample was included in a study of regulatory T cells in long-lasting Graves disease. Findings of the study overall: Repertoires from persistent disease leaned toward TRBV28, TRBJ1-2 and TRBJ2-5. TCR diversity was lower in persistent Graves' patients (versus newly diagnosed ones).

CDR1 LGHDT and CDR2 YNNKEL come from the germline V gene (reference sequence). Trimming stripped 0 bases from V and 5 bases from J, with 11 bases between. CDR3 length: 15 amino acids. V gene TRBV3-1 combines with J gene TRBJ1-5; D uncertain. This sample comprised peripheral blood mononuclear cells (PBMCs), obtained when the disease was refractory, from a patient treated with antithyroid drugs. This receptor was identified in a female donor with Graves disease. CDR3: CASSQDISTHQPQHF. The CDR3 DNA is TGTGCCAGCAGCCAAGATATCAGTACACATCAGCCCCAGCATTTT.